This T cell receptor (beta chain) was observed in a study of Tregs in tolerant kidney transplant recipients. Findings of the study overall: Tregs expanded with activated donor B cells seemed most donor-specific.

Recipients received nonmyeloablative bone marrow transplants from related graft donors, with transient mixed chimerism. On this clone: The antigen remains undetermined.

Libraries were prepared by immunoSEQ multiplex PCR; TCRdb keeps only in-frame clonotypes and omits some of them. This table has tens of thousands of clones, roughly 93% appearing once. This CDR3 is built from 15 residues. Looked up from germline, CDR1 is SGDLS and CDR2 is YYNGEE. With 3 bases clipped from V and 1 base from J, the junction kept 3 bases outside the gene matches. The rearrangement uses TRBV9 and TRBJ2-1; 8 nucleotides agree with TRBD2. The sequence was collected from a human patient who received a combined kidney and bone marrow transplant. Part of the T cell pool may stem from the graft donor. Material: CD4+ T cells from blood (PBMCs), obtained 12 months after the transplant. This CDR3 is CASSGGLASYNEQFF. The CDR3 DNA sequence: TGTGCCAGCAGCGGAGGACTAGCATCCTACAATGAGCAGTTCTTC. The variable domain in full, completed from reference TRBV9 and TRBJ2-1, reads DSGVTQTPKHLITATGQRVTLRCSPRSGDLSVYWYQQSLDQGLQFLIQYYNGEERAKGNILERFSAQQFPDLHSELNLSSLELGDSALYFCASSGGLASYNEQFFGPGTRLTVL.